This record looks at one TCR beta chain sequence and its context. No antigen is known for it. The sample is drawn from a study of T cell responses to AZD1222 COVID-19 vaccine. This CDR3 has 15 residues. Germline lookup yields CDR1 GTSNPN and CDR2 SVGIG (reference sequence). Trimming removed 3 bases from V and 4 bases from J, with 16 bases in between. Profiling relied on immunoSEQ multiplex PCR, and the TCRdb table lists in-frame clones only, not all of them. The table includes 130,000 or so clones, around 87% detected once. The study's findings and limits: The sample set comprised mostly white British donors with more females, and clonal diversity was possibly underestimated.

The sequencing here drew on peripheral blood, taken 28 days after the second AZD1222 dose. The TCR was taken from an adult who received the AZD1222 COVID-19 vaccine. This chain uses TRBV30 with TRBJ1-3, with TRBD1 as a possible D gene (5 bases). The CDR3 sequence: CAWSLRAAGGNTIYF. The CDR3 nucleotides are TGTGCCTGGAGCCTCCGAGCGGCAGGGGGAAACACCATATATTTT.